The next 26 T cell receptor beta chains were all read from a single sample in a study of blood T cell repertoires in COVID-19. The data were produced by immunoSEQ multiplex PCR, yet TCRdb's version contains in-frame clones alone and is incomplete. The sample comprises approximately 77,000 clones, about 80% of which are singletons, and around 4.8% rests with the top ten. Specimen: peripheral blood. The receptors derive from a woman in her 70s with acute or convalescent COVID-19.

The chain employs TRBV6-2 or TRBV6-3 and TRBJ1-5; 9 bases align to TRBD1. The CDR3 covers 14 residues. V gave up 7 bases and J gave up 4 bases; unmatched junction bases: 5. Germline CDR1 and CDR2: MNHEY and SVGEGT. The CDR3 DNA sequence: TGTGCCAGCATCCCGGGACAGGGTAATCAGCCCCAGCATTTT. Translated: CASIPGQGNQPQHF.

The chain combines TRBV27 with TRBJ1-5; 10 nucleotides align to TRBD1. J was trimmed by 10 bases and V by 5 bases; bases with no gene match: 8. The V gene's germline CDR1 is MNHEY and CDR2 SMNVEV (reference sequence). CDR3 size: 14 residues. The chain's CDR3 is CASSLGTGEDPQHF. The CDR3 bases are TGTGCCAGCAGTCTCGGGACAGGGGAGGATCCCCAGCATTTT.

This sequence joins TRBV11-1 and TRBJ2-7; possibly TRBD1 for D (5 bases). Germline lookup yields CDR1 SGHAT and CDR2 FQDESV (reference sequence). CDR3 length: 15 amino acids. V lost 9 bases to trimming and J lost 7 bases, with 25 bases between them. The CDR3 spells CARLTGILCLREQYF. The CDR3, as DNA: TGTGCCAGATTAACAGGCATTCTCTGTCTACGGGAGCAGTACTTC. Combining the CDR3 with reference TRBV11-1 and TRBJ2-7 gives the whole variable domain EAEVAQSPRYKITEKSQAVAFWCDPISGHATLYWYRQILGQGPELLVQFQDESVVDDSQLPKDRFSAERLKGVDSTLKIQPAELGDSAMYLCARLTGILCLREQYFGPGTRLTVT.

The rearrangement uses TRBV3-1 (or the pseudogene TRBV3-2) and TRBJ1-6, with D tentatively TRBD1 (5 bases). The CDR3 spans 16 residues. The germline V and J ends were trimmed by 2 bases and 0 bases, with 8 bases remaining between them. CDR1 is LGHDT, CDR2 YNNKEL, per germline (reference sequence). CDR3 residues: CASSQQGFSYNSPLHF. CDR3 coding DNA: TGTGCCAGCAGCCAACAGGGTTTCTCCTATAATTCACCCCTCCACTTT.

The CDR3 DNA reads as TGTGCCAGCAGCTTAGGTTCCCGAGGTCGCTATGGCTACACCTTC. Amino acid sequence: CASSLGSRGRYGYTF. The chain is built from TRBV7-2 and TRBJ1-2, with D hard to call. The CDR3 is made up of 15 amino acids. CDR1 is SGHTA and CDR2 is FQGNSA in the germline V gene. V was clipped by 1 base and J by 4 bases, with 13 bases between them. Supplemented by reference TRBV7-2 and TRBJ1-2, the full variable domain reads GAGVSQSPSNKVTEKGKDVELRCDPISGHTALYWYRQSLGQGLEFLIYFQGNSAPDKSGLPSDRFSAERTGGSVSTLTIQRTQQEDSAVYLCASSLGSRGRYGYTFGSGTRLTVV.

This sequence joins TRBV25-1 and TRBJ1-6, with a weak D call TRBD1 (5 bases). This CDR3 has 15 residues. Germline assignment: CDR1 MGHDK and CDR2 SYGVNS. V was clipped by 6 bases and J by 6 bases, with 15 bases between them. The CDR3: CASRKVGGLNSPLHF. The CDR3 DNA sequence: TGTGCCAGCAGGAAGGTTGGGGGACTTAATTCACCCCTCCACTTT.

As to this clone: Other nucleotide sequences from this sample produce the same CDR3. The J gene is TRBJ1-1, the V gene TRBV5-8, with D perhaps matching TRBD1 (5 bases). The CDR3 runs to 13 residues. CDR1 is SGHTS, CDR2 YDEGEE, per germline. V dropped 4 bases and J dropped 4 bases, with 11 bases sitting between them. The CDR3 protein is CASSLRGGTEAFF. As DNA, the CDR3 is TGTGCCAGCAGCCTCCGGGGGGGCACTGAAGCTTTCTTT.

The V and J genes are TRBV2 and TRBJ1-6; 7 bases align to TRBD1. This CDR3 spans 17 amino acids. CDR1 and CDR2 from the germline V gene are SNHLY and FYNNEI. The ends lost 6 bases at V and 1 base at J; junction bases unmatched: 9. The CDR3, as DNA: TGTGCCAGCAGAATTGGACCAGGGGGTTCCTATAATTCACCCCTCCACTTT. Translation gives CASRIGPGGSYNSPLHF.

This clone was observed a handful of times. The CDR3 here is CASSLTTSGNNEQFF. The CDR3 DNA follows: TGTGCCAGCAGCTTAACGACTAGCGGGAACAATGAGCAGTTCTTC. V is TRBV7-3 and J is TRBJ2-1; 11 bases are a match to TRBD2. V shed 0 bases, J shed 5 bases, and the junction held 0 bases outside the gene matches. There are 15 residues in the CDR3. Germline V gene data show CDR1 as SGHTA and CDR2 as FQGTGA.

The gene calls are TRBV6-5 and TRBJ2-1; D perhaps matches TRBD1 (6 bases). Germline V gene data show CDR1 as MNHEY and CDR2 as SVGAGI. V lost 0 bases to trimming and J lost 5 bases, with 11 bases between them. The CDR3 runs 15 residues. CDR3 amino acids: CASSYSRTGNNEQFF. The CDR3 DNA follows: TGTGCCAGCAGTTACTCGCGTACAGGGAACAATGAGCAGTTCTTC.

The V call is TRBV6-4, the J call TRBJ1-2, with 8 bases identical to TRBD1. CDR1 MRHNA and CDR2 SNTAGT come from the germline V gene. With 0 bases clipped from V and 8 bases from J, the junction kept 8 bases outside the gene matches. This CDR3 is 15 amino acids long. The CDR3 DNA is TGTGCCAGCAGTGACTCGAACAGGGGGGCGAGAGGCTACACCTTC. As protein: CASSDSNRGARGYTF.

J is TRBJ1-4 and V is TRBV4-1; TRBD1 matches 10 bases. Trimming at V came to 3 bases and at J to 0 bases, leaving 10 bases not matched to a gene. The CDR3 is made up of 19 amino acids. The V gene's germline CDR1 is MGHRA and CDR2 YSYEKL. The CDR3 sequence is CASSHPTTGGIATNEKLFF. The CDR3 region has the DNA TGCGCCAGCAGCCATCCCACGACAGGGGGCATCGCAACTAATGAAAAACTGTTTTTT.

Here the CDR3 DNA reads TGTGCCAGCAGCCAAGATAAAACATCTCTCCGGGGTTCACCCCTCCACTTT. Amino acids: CASSQDKTSLRGSPLHF. V and J are TRBV4-2 and TRBJ1-6, with D uncertain. Germline lookup yields CDR1 LGHNA and CDR2 YNFKEQ. Trimming pared 0 bases from V and 9 bases from J, leaving 18 bases between. This CDR3 has 17 amino acids.

The chain joins TRBV4-2 to TRBJ2-1; tentative D call: TRBD1 (6 bases). Germline V gene sequence: CDR1 LGHNA, CDR2 YNFKEQ. This CDR3 has 15 amino acids. Trimming shortened V by 1 base and J by 5 bases, and 12 bases separated the two germline ends. CDR3 in amino acids: CASSQVGGQNNEQFF. CDR3 bases: TGTGCCAGCAGCCAAGTTGGGGGCCAGAACAATGAGCAGTTCTTC.

The rearrangement uses TRBV20-1 and TRBJ2-7; 7 positions match TRBD1. The CDR3 is 13 amino acids. Per germline, CDR1 DFQATT and CDR2 SNEGSKA (reference sequence). V trimming: 3 bases; J trimming: 1 base; junction bases outside the gene matches: 3. The CDR3 protein is CSASRDRSYEQYF. The CDR3 region has the DNA TGCAGTGCTAGTCGGGACAGATCCTACGAGCAGTACTTC.

This clone was counted a single time. The chain uses TRBV4-3 and TRBJ2-4; D is ambiguous. The CDR3 runs 20 residues. Trimming left V 3 bases short and J 0 bases short, with 24 bases between. Germline loops: CDR1 LGHNA, CDR2 YSLEER. The CDR3 here is CASSHVWSLGSVLAKNIQYF. The CDR3 bases are TGCGCCAGCAGCCACGTTTGGAGTCTCGGAAGCGTTCTAGCCAAAAACATTCAGTACTTC.

This chain connects TRBV6-5 to TRBJ2-7; the D gene is possibly TRBD1 (6 bases). The CDR3 sequence is 15 residues long. The V end lost 7 bases, the J end lost 6 bases, and 22 bases lay between the germline ends. Germline values: CDR1 MNHEY, CDR2 SVGAGI. The CDR3 spells CASIEELQGRGEQYF. In nucleotides, the CDR3 is TGTGCCAGCATCGAGGAACTACAGGGTCGGGGCGAGCAGTACTTC.

This rearrangement joins TRBV9 to TRBJ1-5, with 9 bases identical to TRBD1. The CDR3 is 14 amino acids. V lost 3 bases, J lost 4 bases, and 2 bases stayed unmatched. Germline assignment: CDR1 SGDLS and CDR2 YYNGEE. The CDR3 protein is CASSAGTGNQPQHF. Written as DNA, the CDR3 is TGTGCCAGCAGCGCAGGGACAGGGAATCAGCCCCAGCATTTT.

The chain links TRBV10-3 to TRBJ2-7, with TRBD1 matching over 7 bases. CDR3 length: 13 amino acids. The germline CDR1 and CDR2 sequences are ENHRY and SYGVKD. Unmatched junction bases numbered 4, after V lost 5 bases and J lost 3 bases. The CDR3 coding sequence is TGTGCCATCAGTCACGCAGGGGGCTACGAGCAGTACTTC. Protein: CAISHAGGYEQYF.

The chain uses TRBV7-9 and TRBJ2-7, with 16 positions matching TRBD2. CDR3 length equals 16 residues. Germline-derived CDR1 and CDR2 are SEHNR and FQNEAQ (reference sequence). V shed 5 bases and J 3 bases; nucleotides not matched to a gene: 4. The CDR3 DNA is TGTGCCAGCAGCCCGGGACTAGCGGGGGGGTACTACGAGCAGTACTTC. This translates into CASSPGLAGGYYEQYF.

The table lists this clone with a few counts. This chain links TRBV7-2 with TRBJ2-1, with D possibly TRBD2 on 5 matching bases. V dropped 5 bases and J dropped 4 bases, with 15 bases sitting between them. Germline V gives CDR1 SGHTA, CDR2 FQGNSA. The CDR3 totals 15 residues. CDR3 sequence: CASSPTPGDYNEQFF. The CDR3 region has the DNA TGTGCCAGCAGCCCCACCCCCGGGGATTACAATGAGCAGTTCTTC.

The CDR3 DNA reads TGTGCCAGCAGTTACTCTAGGGACTCCGGGGTTCGGGGCTACACCTTC. The encoded protein is CASSYSRDSGVRGYTF. The chain carries TRBV6-5 and TRBJ1-2; D possibly corresponds to TRBD1 (5 bases). Trimming took off 0 bases at V and 8 bases at J, with 19 bases between the two ends. The CDR3 runs to 16 residues. Germline lookup yields CDR1 MNHEY and CDR2 SVGAGI.

The chain carries TRBV11-3 and TRBJ1-2, with a possible D match to TRBD1 (5 bases). The germline V and J ends were trimmed by 2 bases and 2 bases, with 15 bases remaining between them. From germline, CDR1 is SGHNT and CDR2 YENEEA. CDR3 size: 16 residues. The CDR3 reads CASSLFHTGINYGYTF. DNA of the CDR3: TGTGCCAGCAGCTTATTTCATACAGGAATAAACTATGGCTACACCTTC.

The CDR3 protein is CASSSGGASYNEQFF. The CDR3 DNA sequence: TGTGCCAGCAGTAGCGGGGGGGCCTCCTACAATGAGCAGTTCTTC. The chain recombines TRBV6-5 with TRBJ2-1; 10 bases agree with TRBD2. V dropped 5 bases and J dropped 0; count of bases not matched to a gene: 1. Germline V lookup: CDR1 MNHEY, CDR2 SVGAGI. This CDR3 region has 15 residues.

V and J are TRBV11-3 and TRBJ1-1, with D perhaps TRBD1 (6 bases). Germline V gene lookup returns CDR1 SGHNT and CDR2 YENEEA. Trimming shortened V by 5 bases and J by 4 bases, and 11 bases separated the two germline ends. This CDR3 has 13 amino acids. Written as DNA, the CDR3 is TGTGCCAGCAGCCCCCAGGGGAGCACTGAAGCTTTCTTT. As protein: CASSPQGSTEAFF. Supplemented by reference TRBV11-3 and TRBJ1-1, the full variable domain reads EAGVVQSPRYKIIEKKQPVAFWCNPISGHNTLYWYLQNLGQGPELLIRYENEEAVDDSQLPKDRFSAERLKGVDSTLKIQPAELGDSAVYLCASSPQGSTEAFFGQGTRLTVV.

J is TRBJ1-5 and V is TRBV19, with TRBD1 matching 8 bases. Germline V CDR1 and CDR2: LNHDA, SQIVND (reference sequence). The CDR3 loop spans 17 amino acids. V shed 2 bases, J shed 5 bases, and the junction held 11 bases outside the gene matches. The CDR3, as DNA: TGTGCCAGTAGTATAATCTCCACCGGGACAGGATATCAGCCCCAGCATTTT. This sequence encodes CASSIISTGTGYQPQHF.